Sequencing of this TCR beta chain was carried out in a study of monozygotic twins with inflammatory bowel disease. CDR3 length: 19 residues. TCRdb re-called the 5' RACE reads; one entry per CDR3 protein, DNA not given. Its table lists 400,000 to 500,000 distinct CDR3 sequences. This sequence originates from a human donor with ulcerative colitis or Crohn's disease, or a healthy co-twin of an affected twin (not recorded which). The chain is built from TRBV5-3 and TRBJ1-5; without DNA, the TCRdb call of TRBD1 cannot be checked. TRBV5-3 is an ORF; its function is uncertain. Sequencing used blood. CDR3 sequence: CARSLGSAGDRRSNQPQHF.